One sample yielded the 23 T cell receptor beta chains listed below, sequenced in a study of blood T cells in healthy people across ages (dated by TCRdb to 2013 to 2016). The library relied on 5' RACE. Data came from an Illumina HiSeq 2500. A second PCR of about 7 to 12 cycles was run with a J-beta primer mix and a sample-barcoded 5' primer. TCRdb cleaned the public reads at Q25 with fastp, built clones with MiXCR and kept in-frame beta chains. Merged by CDR3 protein, the rows form single entries marked with the most common genes and DNA. The sample has 550,000 to 700,000 distinct CDR3 sequences on record, 27% of them singletons. Around a sixth of the sample is taken by the ten largest. The material sequenced was blood. The receptors here all came from a woman in her sixties or seventies in good health.

The V call is TRBV4-2, the J call TRBJ2-5; unclear D gene. The better agreement between TRBJ2-7 and the DNA end casts doubt on the J call. Germline-derived CDR1 and CDR2 are LGHNA and YNFKEQ. The CDR3 spans 14 residues. CDR3 protein: CASSQKFAEYEQYF. The CDR3 DNA follows: TGTGCCAGCAGCCAGAAATTCGCGGAATACGAGCAGTACTTC.

The chain is built from TRBV6-1 and TRBJ1-1; no clear D gene. From germline, CDR1 is MNHNS and CDR2 SASEGT. V dropped 3 bases and J dropped 4 bases, with 12 bases sitting between them. This CDR3 comprises 14 residues. The CDR3 DNA sequence: TGTGCCAGCAGTGAGCAGGCCTTTAGCACTGAAGCTTTCTTT. Amino acid sequence: CASSEQAFSTEAFF.

This chain joins TRBV5-1 and TRBJ2-5; D is possibly TRBD1 (6 bases). The germline CDR1 and CDR2 sequences are SGHRS and YFSETQ. The CDR3 consists of 14 residues. V was pared by 1 base and J by 5 bases, with 12 bases between. The CDR3 sequence: CASSLITGSETQYF. The CDR3 DNA reads as TGCGCCAGCAGCTTGATAACAGGGTCCGAGACCCAGTACTTC.

As regards this clonotype: The junction differs from germline at one of its ends, possibly a read error. This rearrangement joins TRBV20-1 to TRBJ1-2; weak D call: TRBD1 (5 bases). Germline assignment: CDR1 DFQATT and CDR2 SNEGSKA (reference sequence). This CDR3 is 16 amino acids long. CDR3 DNA: TGCAGTGCCAGAGATCGTCGGGACGGGTCCAACTATGGCTACACCTTC. Protein: CSARDRRDGSNYGYTF.

V gene TRBV20-1 combines with J gene TRBJ2-5; TRBD2 is a possible D gene (6 bases). The assigned J gene may be wrong: the sequence end matches TRBJ2-7 better. The germline V gene encodes CDR1 DFQATT and CDR2 SNEGSKA (reference sequence). The CDR3 runs to 12 residues. The CDR3 protein is CSARASANEQYF. DNA for the CDR3: TGCAGTGCTAGGGCTAGCGCGAACGAGCAGTACTTC.

In this sample, this clonotype turned up a few times. The chain uses TRBV24-1 and TRBJ2-6, with D maybe TRBD1 (6 bases). The CDR3 extends over 15 amino acids. The germline V and J ends were trimmed by 4 bases and 4 bases, with 10 bases remaining between them. Germline V gene lookup returns CDR1 KGHDR and CDR2 SFDVKD. The CDR3 here is CATSDPGVGANVLTF. Written as DNA, the CDR3 is TGTGCCACCAGTGACCCAGGGGTCGGGGCCAACGTCCTGACTTTC.

This chain uses TRBV4-2 with TRBJ1-6; D is perhaps TRBD1 (6 bases). Germline V gene sequence: CDR1 LGHNA, CDR2 YNFKEQ. With 2 bases removed from V and 9 bases from J, the gap between germline ends came to 8 bases. The CDR3 runs 13 residues. CDR3 amino acids: CASSQRGSSPLHF. CDR3 nucleotide sequence: TGTGCCAGCAGCCAAAGGGGGAGTTCACCCCTCCACTTT.

This clonotype was counted many times. This rearrangement joins TRBV7-9 to TRBJ2-7; 8 nucleotides line up with TRBD1. The trim removed 5 bases at V and 0 bases at J, leaving 6 bases unmatched. The germline gives CDR1 SEHNR, CDR2 FQNEAQ (reference sequence). The CDR3 is 15 amino acids. The CDR3 DNA is TGTGCCAGCAGCCACACCGGGACAGGCTCCTACGAGCAGTACTTC. It specifies CASSHTGTGSYEQYF.

The table lists this clonotype with many counts. The V and J genes are TRBV7-2 and TRBJ1-4, with D possibly TRBD1 on 6 matching bases. This CDR3 is built from 15 residues. The germline V gene has CDR1 SGHTA and CDR2 FQGNSA. Trimming stripped 5 bases from V and 0 bases from J, with 10 bases between. The CDR3 DNA follows: TGTGCCAGCAGCCAAGGGGGTGCAACTAATGAAAAACTGTTTTTT. Amino acids: CASSQGGATNEKLFF.

This clonotype was counted only a few times. The rearrangement joins TRBV12-3 or TRBV12-4 to TRBJ2-3; D unresolved. Trimming took off 8 bases at V and 2 bases at J, with 8 bases between the two ends. The CDR3 sequence is 12 residues long. This CDR3 is CASGPNTDTQYF. Here the CDR3 DNA reads TGTGCCAGCGGACCGAACACAGATACGCAGTATTTT.

This clonotype was picked up one time. The CDR3 ends on some other residue instead of the conserved phenylalanine or tryptophan, so this is likely a read error. The gene calls are TRBV19 and TRBJ2-3, with TRBD1 matching over 7 bases. CDR1 is LNHDA and CDR2 is SQIVND in the germline V gene (reference sequence). The ends lost 5 bases at V and 1 base at J; junction bases unmatched: 6. This CDR3 region has 15 residues. CDR3 nucleotide sequence: TGTGCCAGTAGTCCGGGACAGTTAGGCACAGATACGCAGTATTCT. Its protein product is CASSPGQLGTDTQYS.

The chain uses TRBV4-3 and TRBJ1-4, with D uncertain. The germline CDR1 and CDR2 sequences are LGHNA and YSLEER. CDR3 length: 18 amino acids. V was cut by 1 base and J by 4 bases, with 19 bases left in between. Here the CDR3 DNA reads TGCGCCAGCAGCCAAGGAAATCTAAGGGAGGAGAGTAATGAAAAACTGTTTTTT. Its protein is CASSQGNLREESNEKLFF.

This chain joins TRBV25-1 and TRBJ1-4; possibly TRBD1 for D (5 bases). This CDR3 has 14 residues. Trimming pared 3 bases from V and 7 bases from J, leaving 12 bases between. Germline V gives CDR1 MGHDK, CDR2 SYGVNS. The CDR3 protein is CASSEGGSGEKLFF. In DNA form, the CDR3 reads TGTGCCAGCAGTGAGGGGGGATCCGGTGAAAAACTGTTTTTT.

The V and J genes are TRBV24-1 and TRBJ1-5, with unresolved D. The CDR3 spans 11 residues. The germline gives CDR1 KGHDR, CDR2 SFDVKD. V was shortened by 4 bases and J by 9 bases, with 6 bases between the two germline ends. The CDR3 sequence is CATSERSPQHF. CDR3 DNA: TGTGCCACCAGTGAGAGGTCGCCCCAGCATTTT.

The rearrangement uses TRBV7-6 and TRBJ2-7; 9 bases fit TRBD2. After removal of 3 bases from V and 5 bases from J, the junction contained 8 bases not matched to a gene. The germline V gene has CDR1 SGHVS and CDR2 FNYEAQ. The CDR3 loop spans 15 amino acids. The CDR3 region has the DNA TGTGCCAGCAGCTTTGGGGCGGGGGGGCGGAACGAGCAGTACTTC. It is translated as CASSFGAGGRNEQYF.

This clonotype came up many times. The chain has TRBV7-9 and TRBJ2-1; D might be TRBD2 (6 bases). Trimming cost V 4 bases and J 4 bases, with 14 bases left between them. The CDR3 covers 15 residues. The germline V gene has CDR1 SEHNR and CDR2 FQNEAQ (reference sequence). The CDR3 loop is CASSSPGLWYNEQFF. CDR3 DNA: TGTGCCAGCAGCTCACCGGGACTCTGGTACAATGAGCAGTTCTTC.

This chain joins TRBV19 and TRBJ1-2, with 11 nucleotides matching TRBD1. Trimming removed 3 bases from V and 4 bases from J; junction bases left unmatched: 4. The CDR3 is 15 residues long. Germline V CDR1 and CDR2: LNHDA, SQIVND (reference sequence). The CDR3, as DNA: TGTGCCAGTAGTATCTCCGGACAGGGGGCCTATGGCTACACCTTC. This sequence encodes CASSISGQGAYGYTF.

This clonotype was found a few times. The V call is TRBV29-1, the J call TRBJ1-3; no firm D call. Trimming removed 3 bases from V and 5 bases from J, with 11 bases in between. CDR3 size: 13 residues. Germline V CDR1 and CDR2: SQVTM, ANQGSEA. The CDR3 is CSVDLGKRNTIYF. The CDR3 DNA reads TGCAGCGTTGACTTGGGAAAAAGAAACACCATATATTTT.

About this clonotype itself: The germline gene is not matched at one end of the junction; a read error may be the cause. The rearrangement links TRBV5-1 to TRBJ1-2; 7 bases fit TRBD1. CDR1 is SGHRS and CDR2 is YFSETQ in the germline V gene. The CDR3 spans 15 residues. The CDR3 protein is CASSSTTGGGYGCTF. In DNA, the CDR3 is TGCGCCAGCAGCTCCACTACGGGAGGGGGCTATGGCTGCACCTTC.

This clonotype has more than one count but fewer than ten. V and J are TRBV5-1 and TRBJ1-1; a weak D match, TRBD1 (5 bases). Trimming left V 0 bases short and J 0 bases short, with 12 bases between. CDR1 and CDR2 from the germline V gene are SGHRS and YFSETQ. The CDR3 is made up of 16 amino acids. This chain's CDR3 is CASSLGGGAMNTEAFF. The CDR3 nucleotides are TGCGCCAGCAGCTTGGGTGGGGGAGCGATGAACACTGAAGCTTTCTTT.

This chain uses TRBV4-1 with TRBJ2-5; D gene unclear. The DNA end is more similar to TRBJ2-7, so the J call may be wrong. CDR3 length: 15 amino acids. The germline CDR1 and CDR2 sequences are MGHRA and YSYEKL. The CDR3 is CASSQVSTSPYEQYF. The CDR3 region has the DNA TGCGCCAGCAGCCAAGTGTCAACGAGCCCCTACGAGCAGTACTTC.

This clonotype was counted between two and nine times. This chain joins TRBV29-1 and TRBJ2-5; D may correspond to TRBD1 or TRBD2 (7 bases each). This CDR3 has 11 residues. Germline V lookup: CDR1 SQVTM, CDR2 ANQGSEA. V was clipped by 6 bases and J by 11 bases, with 16 bases between them. CDR3 region: CSVRAGGEQYF. CDR3 DNA sequence: TGCAGCGTGAGGGCAGGGGGGGAGCAGTACTTC.

This clonotype showed up just a few times. The chain carries TRBV4-2 and TRBJ2-7, with D possibly being TRBD1 (5 bases). This CDR3 is built from 15 residues. The V end lost 0 bases, the J end lost 3 bases, and 12 bases lay between the germline ends. The germline CDR1 and CDR2 sequences are LGHNA and YNFKEQ. In nucleotides, the CDR3 is TGTGCCAGCAGCCAAGAGAGACAGCAGATCTACGAGCAGTACTTC. It encodes CASSQERQQIYEQYF.